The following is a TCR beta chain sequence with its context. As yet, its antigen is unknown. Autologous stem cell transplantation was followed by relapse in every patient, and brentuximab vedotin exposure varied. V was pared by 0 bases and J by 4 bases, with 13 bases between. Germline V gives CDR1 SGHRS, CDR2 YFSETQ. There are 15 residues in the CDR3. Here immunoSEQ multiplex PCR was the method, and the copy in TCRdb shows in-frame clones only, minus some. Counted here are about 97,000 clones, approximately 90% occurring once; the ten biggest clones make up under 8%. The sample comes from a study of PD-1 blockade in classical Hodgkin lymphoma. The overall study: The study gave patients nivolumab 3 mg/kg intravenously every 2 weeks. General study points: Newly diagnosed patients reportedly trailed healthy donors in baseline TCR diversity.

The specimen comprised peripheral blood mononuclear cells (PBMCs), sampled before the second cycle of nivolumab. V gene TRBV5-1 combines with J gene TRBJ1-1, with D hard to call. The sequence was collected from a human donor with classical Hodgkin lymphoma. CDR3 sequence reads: CASSLAGWSSTEAFF. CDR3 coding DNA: TGCGCCAGCAGCTTGGCCGGGTGGTCGAGCACTGAAGCTTTCTTT.